The clone carrying this T cell receptor beta chain was observed once. As yet, its antigen is unknown. Specified treatment: approximately 11-day PBMC culture with coronavirus spike peptide pools or control peptides (ViraFEST assay). The data are from a study of vaccination and CD4 T cells after COVID-19. Study overall: Overlapping spike peptides of SARS-CoV-2, HCoV-NL63, HCoV-OC43 and HCoV-229E were used, and cells were stimulated with them. Points from the study as a whole: In convalescent patients, a median approximately 86% of reactive clones appeared only post-vaccination.

Germline V gene lookup returns CDR1 MNHNS and CDR2 SASEGT. V gave up 6 bases and J gave up 9 bases; unmatched junction bases: 9. This CDR3 is built from 13 residues. With the Oncomine TCR Beta short-read assay, DNA from cultured CD4+ T cells was sequenced. TCRdb re-derived calls from the PCR reads in MiXCR, one entry per CDR3 protein. The sample records about 20,000 distinct CDR3 sequences, 35% to 55% being singletons. V gene TRBV6-1 combines with J gene TRBJ2-3; 7 positions agree with TRBD1. This clonotype was sampled from a human donor who had recovered from COVID-19. Sequencing was performed on CD4+ T cells from blood, cultured in vitro, taken after SARS-CoV-2 vaccination. The CDR3, as DNA: TGTGCCAGCAGAGTCGACAGGGCAGGGACGCAGTATTTT. Amino acids: CASRVDRAGTQYF.